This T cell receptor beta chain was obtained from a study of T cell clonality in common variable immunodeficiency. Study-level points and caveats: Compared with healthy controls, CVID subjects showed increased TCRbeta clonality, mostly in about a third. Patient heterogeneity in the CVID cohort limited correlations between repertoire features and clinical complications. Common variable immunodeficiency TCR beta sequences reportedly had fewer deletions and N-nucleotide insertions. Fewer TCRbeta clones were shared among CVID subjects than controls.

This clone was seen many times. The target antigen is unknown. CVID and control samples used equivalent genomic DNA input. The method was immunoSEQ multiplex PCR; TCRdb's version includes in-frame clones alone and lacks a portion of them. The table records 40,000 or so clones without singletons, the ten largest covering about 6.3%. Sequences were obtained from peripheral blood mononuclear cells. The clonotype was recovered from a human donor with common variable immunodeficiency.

CDR3 sequence reads: CSANPGLAGVYEQYF. The part of the CDR3 DNA that was read is TGCAGTGCTAATCCGGGACTAGCGGGGGTATACGAG. J is TRBJ2-7 and V is TRBV20-1, with 14 bases aligning to TRBD2. The CDR3 end lies 3 residues beyond the end of the read and is filled in from the germline J gene. With V trimmed by 4 bases and J by 4 bases, 6 bases remained unmatched. This CDR3 has 15 residues. The germline CDR1 and CDR2 sequences are DFQATT and SNEGSKA (reference sequence).